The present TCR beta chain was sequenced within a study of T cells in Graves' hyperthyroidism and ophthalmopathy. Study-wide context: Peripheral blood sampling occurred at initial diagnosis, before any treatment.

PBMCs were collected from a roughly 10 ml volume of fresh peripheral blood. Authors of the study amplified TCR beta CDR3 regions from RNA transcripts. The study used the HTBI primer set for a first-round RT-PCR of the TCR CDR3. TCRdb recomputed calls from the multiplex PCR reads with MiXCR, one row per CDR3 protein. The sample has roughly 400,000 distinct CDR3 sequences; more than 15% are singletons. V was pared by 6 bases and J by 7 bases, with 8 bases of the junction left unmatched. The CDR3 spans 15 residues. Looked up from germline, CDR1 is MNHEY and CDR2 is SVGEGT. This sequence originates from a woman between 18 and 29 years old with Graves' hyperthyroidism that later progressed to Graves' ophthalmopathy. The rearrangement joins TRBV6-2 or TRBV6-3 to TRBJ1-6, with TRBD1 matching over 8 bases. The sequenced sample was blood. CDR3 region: CASRRGQARNSPLHF. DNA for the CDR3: TGTGCCAGCAGACGGGGACAGGCGAGGAATTCACCCCTCCACTTT.